This T cell receptor beta chain was sequenced during a study of technical replicates of blood from several donors. CDR1 is LGHNA and CDR2 is YNFKEQ in the germline V gene. V was clipped by 3 bases and J by 2 bases; unmatched bases: 6. This CDR3 contains 15 residues. Assay: immunoSEQ multiplex PCR; the TCRdb copy retains only in-frame clones and omits some. The sample records roughly 70,000 clones, 95% to 98% being singletons. The chain links TRBV4-2 to TRBJ2-7; TRBD1 matches 8 bases. The specimen was T cells isolated from PBMCs. The receptor's source is a human donor in good health. The CDR3 DNA sequence: TGTGCCAGCAGCCAGACCGGGACAGGAACCTACGAGCAGTACTTC. Translating gives CASSQTGTGTYEQYF.